Sequencing of this T cell receptor (beta chain) was carried out in a study of shared clonotypes between healthy human individuals. About this clone: Its target is unknown.

Germline loops: CDR1 MDHEN, CDR2 SYDVKM. V lost 5 bases and J lost 2, with 7 bases in between. CDR3 length equals 13 residues. In the study's own analysis: In the immunoSEQ data, sequences were junction-only and lacked quality scores, so filtering differed. Libraries were prepared by immunoSEQ multiplex PCR; TCRdb keeps only in-frame clonotypes and omits some of them. That table is the source of V, J and clone size, and D and trimming were worked out from the DNA. The data show approximately 350,000 clones, 96% seen once. Findings of the study overall: It was observed that approximately 5% of naive CD4 clonotypes were shared across four donors. Sequencing depth was a factor that was expected to affect clonotype sharing among donors.

The sample was memory CD8+ T cells sorted from blood. Specified subset: CD45RO+ cells pooled with CCR7-negative TemRA cells. The receptor was isolated from a man aged 25-40 years in good health. This sequence joins TRBV28 and TRBJ2-1; a possible D gene is TRBD2 (5 bases). The CDR3 DNA is TGTGCCAGCAGTAAGACTACCTACAATGAGCAGTTCTTC. Translation gives CASSKTTYNEQFF.